This passage covers 8 T cell receptor beta chains from one sample sequenced in a study of T cell responses to AZD1222 COVID-19 vaccine. Sequenced by immunoSEQ multiplex PCR; TCRdb stores in-frame clones only, minus some. The sample consists of 96,000 or so clones, 85% to 90% of them appearing once. The material was peripheral blood, obtained on day 0 of AZD1222 vaccination. These receptors came from an adult in good health.

The chain links TRBV7-8 to TRBJ2-2; TRBD2 agrees at 7 bases. V dropped 5 bases and J dropped 3; count of bases not matched to a gene: 9. Germline V gene data show CDR1 as SGHVS and CDR2 as FQNEAQ. CDR3 size: 16 residues. CDR3: CASSPGGPKYTGELFF. Here the CDR3 DNA reads TGTGCCAGCAGCCCGGGAGGTCCAAAGTACACCGGGGAGCTGTTTTTT.

The chain links TRBV18 to TRBJ2-5; the D is unclear. V lost 6 bases, J lost 5 bases, and 13 bases lay in between. Germline loops: CDR1 KGHSH, CDR2 LQKENI. The CDR3 is 13 residues long. The CDR3 DNA reads TGTGCCAGCTCCCCTGAGAGTGGCGAGACCCAGTACTTC. Protein: CASSPESGETQYF.

This chain joins TRBV15 and TRBJ2-3, with D perhaps TRBD1 (7 bases). The ends were cut back, 5 bases at V and 4 bases at J, with 19 bases in the middle. CDR1 and CDR2 from the germline V gene are LNHNV and YYDKDF (reference sequence). CDR3 length equals 16 residues. CDR3 protein: CATSSRDSLRADTQYF. CDR3 in DNA: TGTGCCACCAGCTCGCGGGACAGCCTACGTGCAGATACGCAGTATTTT.

The V and J genes are TRBV9 and TRBJ1-2, with 7 bases matching TRBD1. With 3 bases clipped from V and 9 bases from J, the junction kept 11 bases outside the gene matches. The CDR3 sequence is 14 residues long. In germline, CDR1 is SGDLS, CDR2 YYNGEE. The CDR3 DNA follows: TGTGCCAGCAGCGCTACCTCTCAGGGGGTGAGCTACACCTTC. As protein: CASSATSQGVSYTF.

The chain has TRBV28 and TRBJ1-1; tentatively, D is TRBD1 (5 bases). The CDR3 has 15 residues. The germline V gene encodes CDR1 MDHEN and CDR2 SYDVKM. Trimming shortened V by 3 bases and J by 1 base, and 12 bases separated the two germline ends. The CDR3: CASSLGRVRNTEAFF. The CDR3 bases are TGTGCCAGCAGTTTGGGGCGGGTAAGGAACACTGAAGCTTTCTTT.

The J gene is TRBJ2-2, the V gene TRBV9; 8 bases match TRBD1. CDR3 length: 16 amino acids. V trimming: 3 bases; J trimming: 4 bases; junction bases outside the gene matches: 8. Germline V gene sequence: CDR1 SGDLS, CDR2 YYNGEE. CDR3 amino acids: CASSDERGQVTGELFF. CDR3 DNA sequence: TGTGCCAGCAGCGATGAACGGGGACAGGTCACCGGGGAGCTGTTTTTT.

This clone was observed a few times. This chain links TRBV6-2 or TRBV6-3 with TRBJ2-3, with TRBD2 identical over 8 bases. The CDR3 spans 15 residues. CDR1 is MNHEY, CDR2 SVGEGT, per germline. Trimming at V came to 6 bases and at J to 1 base, leaving 6 bases not matched to a gene. CDR3 loop: CASSRQTSGTDTQYF. In DNA, the CDR3 is TGTGCCAGCAGCCGCCAGACTAGCGGCACAGATACGCAGTATTTT.

V gene TRBV5-1 combines with J gene TRBJ2-1; 12 positions agree with TRBD2. After removal of 2 bases from V and 0 bases from J, the junction contained 3 bases not matched to a gene. This CDR3 spans 17 amino acids. The germline V gene encodes CDR1 SGHRS and CDR2 YFSETQ. This chain's CDR3 is CASSFRTSGISYNEQFF. Written as DNA, the CDR3 is TGCGCCAGCAGCTTCCGGACTAGCGGGATCTCCTACAATGAGCAGTTCTTC.